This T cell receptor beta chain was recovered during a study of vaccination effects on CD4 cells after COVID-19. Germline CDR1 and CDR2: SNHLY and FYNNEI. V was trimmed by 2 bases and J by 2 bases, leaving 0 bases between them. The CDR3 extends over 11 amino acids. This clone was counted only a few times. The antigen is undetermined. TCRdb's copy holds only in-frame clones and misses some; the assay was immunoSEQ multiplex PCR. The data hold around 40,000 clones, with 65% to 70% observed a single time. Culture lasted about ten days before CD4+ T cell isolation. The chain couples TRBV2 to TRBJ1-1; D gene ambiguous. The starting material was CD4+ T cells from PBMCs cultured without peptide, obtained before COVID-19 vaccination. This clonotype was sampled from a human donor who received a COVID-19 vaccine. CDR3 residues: CASSENTEAFF. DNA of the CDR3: TGTGCCAGCAGTGAAAACACTGAAGCTTTCTTT.